The rows below give T cell receptor beta chains drawn from one sample of a study of shared clonotypes between healthy human individuals. The data were produced by immunoSEQ multiplex PCR, yet TCRdb's version contains in-frame clones alone and is incomplete. The sample consists of 2 million to 2.5 million clones, roughly 95% of them appearing once. Sequenced material: naive CD4+ T cells sorted from blood. The receptors come from a man between 18 and 29 years old in good health. Both conserved end residues are trimmed from each CDR3. Clone size, where shown, is once, few, many, or a class for clones that have expanded.

V,J,size,CDR3
TRBV30,TRBJ2-3,NA,AWGISGEATDTQY
TRBV5-8,TRBJ2-1,NA,ASSLYGLAALIDNEQF
TRBV4-2,TRBJ2-7,NA,ASSQEGDVDEQY
TRBV5-6,TRBJ2-6,NA,ASSLVGSGANVLT
TRBV5-1,TRBJ1-1,once,ASSLQPGQGLNTEAF
TRBV2,TRBJ2-5,NA,ASSELLAGETQY
TRBV7-6,TRBJ2-1,NA,ASSLAPALGNEQF
TRBV6-5,TRBJ1-2,NA,ASSLGGGGYT
TRBV2,TRBJ2-5,NA,ASSLDRVAETQY
TRBV27,TRBJ1-6,NA,ASTEGQGRNSPLH
TRBV29-1,TRBJ1-1,NA,SVEERTGGTEAF
TRBV7-9,TRBJ1-2,NA,ASSLAAQGAHGYT
TRBV4-1,TRBJ2-2,NA,ASSQVAGITGELF
TRBV29-1,TRBJ1-2,NA,SVEQGGLVGYT
TRBV19,TRBJ1-5,NA,ASSTLTTGLPRPQH
TRBV18,TRBJ2-2,NA,ASSPMPRGVTGELF
TRBV27,TRBJ2-2,NA,ASSLRPNTGELF